Below, 29 T cell receptor beta chains from the same sample are listed, as sequenced in a study of beta chain features in type 1 diabetes. Study-level findings and limits: Shortening that was moderate but significant affected the TCRB CDR3s of Type 1 diabetes patients in all four CD4+ subsets.

No antigens are known for them. Expressed TCRB transcripts were sequenced because the entire RNA isolate underwent reverse transcription. Method: immunoSEQ multiplex PCR; TCRdb's copy keeps in-frame clones and lacks some. In the table there are around 250,000 clones, just over 20% of which are singletons. Source material: naive CD4+ T cells from blood. Receptors originate from a woman aged 40-49 years with type 1 diabetes.

This clone has just a few counts. The V gene is TRBV27, the J gene TRBJ2-5; TRBD1 might be the D (6 bases). The V and J ends lost 6 bases and 2 bases respectively, with 16 bases between them. Looked up from germline, CDR1 is MNHEY and CDR2 is SMNVEV (reference sequence). This CDR3 region has 15 residues. The CDR3 protein is CASSKGVGTQETQYF. DNA for the CDR3: TGTGCCAGCAGCAAGGGGGTCGGGACGCAAGAGACCCAGTACTTC.

V is TRBV28 and J is TRBJ2-7, with TRBD1 matching 9 bases. V gave up 2 bases and J gave up 3 bases; unmatched junction bases: 2. The germline V gene has CDR1 MDHEN and CDR2 SYDVKM. The CDR3 runs 14 residues. The CDR3 DNA is TGTGCCAGCAGTTTAACAGGGGGCATCTACGAGCAGTACTTC. Protein product: CASSLTGGIYEQYF. Based on the CDR3 plus reference TRBV28 and TRBJ2-7, the full variable domain is DVKVTQSSRYLVKRTGEKVFLECVQDMDHENMFWYRQDPGLGLRLIYFSYDVKMKEKGDIPEGYSVSREKKERFSLILESASTNQTSMYLCASSLTGGIYEQYFGPGTRLTVT.

The rearrangement links TRBV18 to TRBJ1-1, with D unresolved. Germline lookup yields CDR1 KGHSH and CDR2 LQKENI. The CDR3 has 16 amino acids. Between the trimmed V and J ends, which lost 0 bases and 0 bases, there was a span of 11 bases. The chain's CDR3 is CASSPPGGWMNTEAFF. The CDR3, as DNA: TGTGCCAGCTCACCACCGGGCGGGTGGATGAACACTGAAGCTTTCTTT. The full variable domain, completed using reference TRBV18 and TRBJ1-1, is NAGVMQNPRHLVRRRGQEARLRCSPMKGHSHVYWYRQLPEEGLKFMVYLQKENIIDESGMPKERFSAEFPKEGPSILRIQQVVRGDSAAYFCASSPPGGWMNTEAFFGQGTRLTVV.

The chain is built from TRBV7-9 and TRBJ1-5, with TRBD1 as a possible D gene (5 bases). V lost 4 bases to trimming and J lost 6 bases, with 7 bases between them. Germline CDR1 is SEHNR and CDR2 is FQNEAQ (reference sequence). CDR3 length equals 12 residues. CDR3 region: CASSYQGQPQHF. CDR3 sequence (DNA): TGTGCCAGCAGCTATCAGGGTCAGCCCCAGCATTTT.

This chain connects TRBV6-5 to TRBJ1-3; no definite D call. Germline V lookup: CDR1 MNHEY, CDR2 SVGAGI. The CDR3 sequence is 11 residues long. With 10 bases removed from V and 2 bases from J, the gap between germline ends came to 6 bases. Written as DNA, the CDR3 is TGTGCCACTACAGCTGGAAACACCATATATTTT. Translated, it gives CATTAGNTIYF.

This chain connects TRBV25-1 to TRBJ2-7, with 7 bases fitting TRBD1. The CDR3 totals 17 residues. From germline, CDR1 is MGHDK and CDR2 SYGVNS. The ends lost 2 bases at V and 6 bases at J; junction bases unmatched: 16. The CDR3: CASSEPNRVEAGGEQYF. In DNA form, the CDR3 reads TGTGCCAGCAGTGAACCCAACCGCGTAGAGGCAGGGGGCGAGCAGTACTTC.

This clone has more than one count but fewer than ten. The rearrangement joins TRBV19 to TRBJ1-2, with 7 bases identical to TRBD1. The junction had 6 bases not matched to a gene; V was cut back by 6 bases and J by 5 bases. This CDR3 has 13 amino acids. Germline V lookup: CDR1 LNHDA, CDR2 SQIVND (reference sequence). The chain's CDR3 is CASSPDREYGYTF. CDR3 nucleotides: TGTGCCAGTAGCCCCGACAGGGAGTATGGCTACACCTTC.

This chain connects TRBV4-3 to TRBJ1-2, with unresolved D. Germline V CDR1 and CDR2: LGHNA, YSLEER. The CDR3 sequence is 13 residues long. Trimming stripped 0 bases from V and 8 bases from J, with 10 bases between. In nucleotides, the CDR3 is TGCGCCAGCAGCCAAGATGTCGGTTTGGGCTACACCTTC. As protein: CASSQDVGLGYTF.

The V gene is TRBV28, the J gene TRBJ1-2; D remains ambiguous. Trimming left V 0 bases short and J 3 bases short, with 5 bases between. CDR3 length: 13 residues. Germline assignment: CDR1 MDHEN and CDR2 SYDVKM. CDR3 sequence (DNA): TGTGCCAGCAGTTTATGGTCCTACTATGGCTACACCTTC. This codes for CASSLWSYYGYTF.

V gene TRBV9 combines with J gene TRBJ2-2; D is unclear. Germline V gives CDR1 SGDLS, CDR2 YYNGEE. V was trimmed by 0 bases and J by 6 bases, leaving 3 bases between them. There are 12 residues in the CDR3. The CDR3 nucleotides are TGTGCCAGCAGCGTAGTCGCCGGGGAGCTGTTTTTT. Translated, it gives CASSVVAGELFF.

The V gene is TRBV7-9, the J gene TRBJ1-6, with TRBD1 matching 10 bases. After removal of 4 bases from V and 8 bases from J, the junction contained 11 bases not matched to a gene. Germline V lookup: CDR1 SEHNR, CDR2 FQNEAQ (reference sequence). The CDR3 sequence is 17 residues long. The CDR3 DNA sequence: TGTGCCAGCAGCTCCATTCGTAGGGACAGGGGTTATTCACCCCTCCACTTT. This codes for CASSSIRRDRGYSPLHF.

The chain couples TRBV19 to TRBJ2-5; TRBD2 might be the D (5 bases). Trimming shortened V by 3 bases and J by 4 bases, and 18 bases separated the two germline ends. CDR3 size: 16 residues. Germline V CDR1 and CDR2: LNHDA, SQIVND (reference sequence). This CDR3 reads CASSIPGSIGGETQYF. The CDR3 nucleotides are TGTGCCAGTAGTATTCCGGGATCCATCGGCGGAGAGACCCAGTACTTC.

This clone was found a few times. This chain links TRBV5-1 with TRBJ2-1, with 8 bases matching TRBD2. With V trimmed by 0 bases and J by 6 bases, 5 bases remained unmatched. Germline V CDR1 and CDR2: SGHRS, YFSETQ. CDR3 length: 15 residues. The CDR3 DNA follows: TGCGCCAGCAGCTTGGGCAGCGGGGGAGGCAATGAGCAGTTCTTC. It specifies CASSLGSGGGNEQFF.

V gene TRBV9 combines with J gene TRBJ2-3, with D perhaps TRBD1 (5 bases). This CDR3 region has 17 residues. V lost 2 bases and J lost 0, with 16 bases in between. Germline lookup yields CDR1 SGDLS and CDR2 YYNGEE. The CDR3 coding sequence is TGTGCCAGCAGCGTGGGGCAGGGTCGTGCTAGCACAGATACGCAGTATTTT. Translation: CASSVGQGRASTDTQYF.

This clone was seen only a few times. The V gene is TRBV28, the J gene TRBJ1-2; TRBD1 aligns across 7 bases. Germline V CDR1 and CDR2: MDHEN, SYDVKM. The CDR3 loop spans 13 amino acids. After removal of 4 bases from V and 8 bases from J, the junction contained 7 bases not matched to a gene. The CDR3 DNA sequence: TGTGCCAGCAGTTCCGGACAGGTCGTGGGCTACACCTTC. It yields the protein CASSSGQVVGYTF.

The chain is built from TRBV2 and TRBJ2-5, with 8 bases identical to TRBD1. CDR1 and CDR2 (germline): SNHLY, FYNNEI. The CDR3 loop spans 14 amino acids. V was pared by 8 bases and J by 5 bases, with 10 bases of the junction left unmatched. CDR3 DNA: TGTGCCAGCTGCAACAGGGGGATGGACGAGACCCAGTACTTC. Its translation: CASCNRGMDETQYF.

There are a few counts of this clone. V gene TRBV7-2 combines with J gene TRBJ1-4; TRBD1 matches 8 bases. The CDR3 has 14 residues. V trimming: 3 bases; J trimming: 8 bases; junction bases outside the gene matches: 5. The germline gives CDR1 SGHTA, CDR2 FQGNSA. CDR3 in DNA: TGTGCCAGCAGCTTGGGGGACAGGCGAGAAAAACTGTTTTTT. Its translation is CASSLGDRREKLFF.

This chain joins TRBV11-1 and TRBJ2-1, with D perhaps matching TRBD1 (6 bases). The V gene's germline CDR1 is SGHAT and CDR2 FQDESV (reference sequence). This CDR3 has 12 residues. Written as DNA, the CDR3 is TGTGCGACCTCCGACCAAGGGACAGAGCAGTTCTTC. It codes for CATSDQGTEQFF.

V usage is TRBV2 and J usage is TRBJ1-2; TRBD1 aligns across 10 bases. This CDR3 contains 14 residues. After removal of 3 bases from V and 5 bases from J, the junction contained 3 bases not matched to a gene. The germline V gene has CDR1 SNHLY and CDR2 FYNNEI. The CDR3 bases are TGTGCCAGCAGTGAGACAGGGGGCGTATATGGCTACACCTTC. Translation: CASSETGGVYGYTF.

V is TRBV30 and J is TRBJ2-1; D possibly corresponds to TRBD2 (6 bases). The germline V gene encodes CDR1 GTSNPN and CDR2 SVGIG (reference sequence). Trimming left V 2 bases short and J 9 bases short, with 14 bases between. This CDR3 has 13 residues. The CDR3 loop reads CAWSSTRRGEQFF. As DNA, the CDR3 is TGTGCCTGGAGTTCGACCCGGAGGGGTGAGCAGTTCTTC.

This clone occurred a few times. The V call is TRBV29-1, the J call TRBJ2-5; the D gene is possibly TRBD1 (6 bases). This CDR3 is built from 14 residues. From germline, CDR1 is SQVTM and CDR2 ANQGSEA. V was trimmed by 7 bases and J by 0 bases, leaving 15 bases between them. The CDR3 nucleotides read TGCAGCGGGACAGCCGGATCTTACCAAGAGACCCAGTACTTC. This codes for CSGTAGSYQETQYF.

The sample holds a few counts of this clone. The rearrangement uses TRBV11-2 and TRBJ2-5; a weak D match, TRBD2 (6 bases). The ends were cut back, 0 bases at V and 3 bases at J, with 8 bases in the middle. This CDR3 region has 14 residues. Germline values: CDR1 SGHAT, CDR2 FQNNGV. This chain's CDR3 is CASSLELAEETQYF. CDR3 DNA sequence: TGTGCCAGCAGCTTAGAATTAGCGGAAGAGACCCAGTACTTC.

This clone was seen a handful of times. V and J are TRBV29-1 and TRBJ2-1, with TRBD2 identical over 11 bases. Germline V CDR1 and CDR2: SQVTM, ANQGSEA. The V gene end was trimmed by 7 bases and the J gene end by 2 bases; junction bases not matched to a gene: 4. The CDR3 runs to 14 residues. In DNA form, the CDR3 reads TGCAGCGCAGTAGCGGGAGGGACCTACAATGAGCAGTTCTTC. As protein: CSAVAGGTYNEQFF.

In its sample, this clone was seen a few times. This chain uses TRBV28 with TRBJ1-1; unclear D gene. Looked up from germline, CDR1 is MDHEN and CDR2 is SYDVKM. V shed 0 bases and J shed 1 base, with 6 bases lying between them. This CDR3 contains 14 residues. The CDR3 DNA is TGTGCCAGCAGTTTATGGCAGGAGAACACTGAAGCTTTCTTT. Protein: CASSLWQENTEAFF.

This sequence joins TRBV4-3 and TRBJ2-7; 8 positions match TRBD2. The germline V gene encodes CDR1 LGHNA and CDR2 YSLEER. This CDR3 has 17 residues. J was trimmed by 3 bases and V by 0 bases; bases with no gene match: 10. The CDR3 loop reads CASSQDPVPGGSYEQYF. In nucleotides, the CDR3 is TGCGCCAGCAGCCAAGACCCCGTCCCGGGAGGGAGCTACGAGCAGTACTTC.

The genes are TRBV5-4 and TRBJ1-1; D gene uncertain. The V end lost 5 bases, the J end lost 1 base, and 12 bases lay between the germline ends. Germline V gene lookup returns CDR1 SGHNT and CDR2 YYREEE (reference sequence). The CDR3 loop spans 14 amino acids. CDR3 region: CASRRPGGNTEAFF. Written as DNA, the CDR3 is TGTGCCAGCAGGCGACCCGGAGGGAACACTGAAGCTTTCTTT.

This clone appeared a few times. The rearrangement joins TRBV7-9 to TRBJ2-3; no definite D call. The CDR3 runs 13 residues. CDR1 SEHNR and CDR2 FQNEAQ come from the germline V gene (reference sequence). V lost 5 bases, J lost 0 bases, and 6 bases lay in between. This CDR3 reads CASSPSSTDTQYF. CDR3 bases: TGTGCCAGCAGCCCGTCTAGCACAGATACGCAGTATTTT.

This clone occurred a few times. The rearrangement joins TRBV9 to TRBJ2-5; 8 bases map to TRBD1. With V trimmed by 0 bases and J by 2 bases, 6 bases remained unmatched. Germline CDR1 SGDLS, CDR2 YYNGEE. The CDR3 length is 16 residues. The CDR3 DNA is TGTGCCAGCAGCGTAGCCCTCGGGACAGGTCAAGAGACCCAGTACTTC. Translated, it gives CASSVALGTGQETQYF.

The chain uses TRBV25-1 and TRBJ2-4, with 8 bases lining up with TRBD1. Trimming at V came to 5 bases and at J to 6 bases, leaving 3 bases not matched to a gene. Germline lookup yields CDR1 MGHDK and CDR2 SYGVNS. CDR3 size: 13 residues. The CDR3 loop reads CASSPDRGNIQYF. The CDR3 bases are TGTGCCAGCAGTCCCGACAGGGGAAACATTCAGTACTTC.